This T cell receptor (beta chain) derives from a study of cytomegalovirus exposure and HLA in healthy donors. Study-level findings and limits: Roughly uniform sequencing depth across donors was assumed, possibly incorrectly. As was reported, the classifier diagnosed cytomegalovirus status with high specificity and sensitivity. By a later analysis, the bulk of CMV-associated TCR beta chains appeared HLA-restricted.

Unrecorded immune exposures were likely, despite nominal health at sampling. The PCR contained 60 Vbeta and 13 Jbeta primers. TCRdb's copy holds only in-frame clones and misses some; the assay was immunoSEQ multiplex PCR. The profile shows roughly 100,000 clones, about 62% of them singletons. Worth noting for this clone: Its antigen is not known.

CDR1 SGHAT and CDR2 FQDESV come from the germline V gene (reference sequence). The V and J ends lost 1 base and 5 bases respectively, with 9 bases between them. CDR3 size: 13 residues. Sequenced input: PBMCs. This TCR came from a human donor in good health. This chain connects TRBV11-1 to TRBJ2-7; tentatively, D is TRBD2 (6 bases). The CDR3 bases are TGTGCCAGCAGCTTAGGCCCGGGGGACGAGCAGTACTTC. This translates into CASSLGPGDEQYF.